The source of this T cell receptor beta chain is a study of cytomegalovirus exposure and HLA in healthy donors. Study information: Genotyping of roughly 400 donors showed that roughly 83% belonged to the Caucasian-associated ancestry cluster. General study results and limits: By a later analysis, the bulk of CMV-associated TCR beta chains appeared HLA-restricted.

The PCR contained 60 Vbeta and 13 Jbeta primers. Method: immunoSEQ multiplex PCR; TCRdb's copy keeps in-frame clones and lacks some. This sample has 100,000 to 150,000 clones; 80% occur once, and the top ten carry 3% to 4%. With regard to this clone: Its antigen is not identified.

CDR1 SGHDT and CDR2 YYEEEE come from the germline V gene. Trimming took off 0 bases at V and 0 bases at J, with 7 bases between the two ends. CDR3 length: 15 amino acids. The chain couples TRBV5-6 to TRBJ2-1; D gene ambiguous. The receptor comes from a woman in her forties in good health and CMV-seronegative. The sample was PBMCs. CDR3 amino acids: CASSLGRSSYNEQFF. The CDR3 DNA reads TGTGCCAGCAGCTTGGGACGGAGCTCCTACAATGAGCAGTTCTTC.